The 4 T cell receptor beta chains below come from one sample, sequenced in a study of blood T cell repertoires in COVID-19. Measured with immunoSEQ multiplex PCR; TCRdb has only the in-frame clones, and not every one. The sample includes a few hundred thousand clones, around 90% of them seen just once. Sequencing was done on a sample of PBMCs or T cells enriched from blood (not recorded which). These receptors were collected from a man aged 18-30 years who had recovered from COVID-19.

The chain employs TRBV4-1 and TRBJ2-4; TRBD1 agrees at 10 bases. The germline CDR1 and CDR2 sequences are MGHRA and YSYEKL. Unmatched junction bases numbered 4, after V lost 1 base and J lost 7 bases. The CDR3 has 15 residues. The CDR3 region has the DNA TGCGCCAGCAGCCAAGGACAGGGGGCGCACAACATTCAGTACTTC. Its translation: CASSQGQGAHNIQYF.

The V call is TRBV28, the J call TRBJ2-7, with 9 bases identical to TRBD1. After removal of 3 bases from V and 3 bases from J, the junction contained 6 bases not matched to a gene. Germline V gene sequence: CDR1 MDHEN, CDR2 SYDVKM. The CDR3 is 15 residues long. The CDR3 nucleotides read TGTGCCAGCAGTTTTAGGGACAGGGCTGTCTACGAGCAGTACTTC. It yields the protein CASSFRDRAVYEQYF.

Concerning this clone: Different DNA sequences within this sample yield the same CDR3. The gene calls are TRBV27 and TRBJ2-7, with D tentatively TRBD1 (6 bases). Looked up from germline, CDR1 is MNHEY and CDR2 is SMNVEV (reference sequence). This CDR3 contains 14 residues. V was pared by 4 bases and J by 1 base, with 11 bases between. CDR3 nucleotides: TGTGCCAGCAGTTCAGAGACAGGTTCCTACGAGCAGTACTTC. Residues: CASSSETGSYEQYF.

The chain couples TRBV5-1 to TRBJ2-5; TRBD2 aligns across 10 bases. The CDR3 is 15 residues long. After removal of 0 bases from V and 4 bases from J, the junction contained 3 bases not matched to a gene. Germline V gene data show CDR1 as SGHRS and CDR2 as YFSETQ. The CDR3 DNA follows: TGCGCCAGCAGCTTGGAAGCGGGGGGGCGAGAGACCCAGTACTTC. Its protein is CASSLEAGGRETQYF.